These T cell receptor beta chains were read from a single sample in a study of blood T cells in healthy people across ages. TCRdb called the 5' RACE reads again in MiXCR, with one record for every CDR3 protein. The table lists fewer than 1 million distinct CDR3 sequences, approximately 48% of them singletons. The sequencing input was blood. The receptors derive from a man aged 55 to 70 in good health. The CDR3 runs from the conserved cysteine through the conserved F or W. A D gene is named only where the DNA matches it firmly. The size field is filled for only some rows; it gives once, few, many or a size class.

cdr3_aa: CASSTSGGVYNEQYF
cdr3_nt: TGTGCCAGCTCGACTAGCGGGGGTGTCTACAATGAGCAGTACTTC
j_call: TRBJ2-7
clone_size: NA
d_call: TRBD2
cdr3_length: 15
v_call: TRBV2

cdr3_aa: CASSQNLQGSEQYF
cdr3_nt: TGTGCCAGCAGCCAGAACCTCCAGGGGAGCGAGCAGTACTTC
j_call: TRBJ2-7
clone_size: NA
d_call: NA
cdr3_length: 14
v_call: TRBV3-1

cdr3_aa: CASKTGPNYGYTF
cdr3_nt: TGTGCCAGCAAGACCGGTCCTAACTATGGCTACACCTTC
j_call: TRBJ1-2
clone_size: NA
d_call: NA
cdr3_length: 13
v_call: TRBV2

cdr3_aa: CASSKTGGDEKLFF
cdr3_nt: TGTGCCAGCAGCAAGACAGGGGGCGACGAAAAACTGTTTTTT
j_call: TRBJ1-4
clone_size: few
d_call: TRBD1
cdr3_length: 14
v_call: TRBV7-2

cdr3_aa: CASSPSREETQYF
cdr3_nt: TGTGCCAGCAGCCCAAGCAGGGAAGAGACCCAGTACTTC
j_call: TRBJ2-5
clone_size: NA
d_call: NA
cdr3_length: 13
v_call: TRBV9

cdr3_aa: CSARKTGTLTNYGYTF
cdr3_nt: TGCAGTGCTCGAAAAACCGGGACACTTACTAACTATGGCTACACCTTC
j_call: TRBJ1-2
clone_size: NA
d_call: NA
cdr3_length: 16
v_call: TRBV20-1

cdr3_aa: CASSQGGYLGVGETQYF
cdr3_nt: TGCGCCAGCAGCCAAGGAGGTTATTTGGGGGTGGGAGAGACCCAGTACTTC
j_call: TRBJ2-5
clone_size: many
d_call: NA
cdr3_length: 17
v_call: TRBV4-1

cdr3_aa: CASTSGSSYEQYF
cdr3_nt: TGTGCCAGCACTAGCGGAAGCTCCTACGAGCAGTACTTC
j_call: TRBJ2-7
clone_size: few
d_call: TRBD2
cdr3_length: 13
v_call: TRBV5-6

cdr3_aa: CASSQTLEWGKETQYF
cdr3_nt: TGCGCCAGCAGCCAGACCCTGGAGTGGGGAAAAGAGACCCAGTACTTC
j_call: TRBJ2-5
clone_size: NA
d_call: NA
cdr3_length: 16
v_call: TRBV4-1

cdr3_aa: CASTKPGLETQYF
cdr3_nt: TGTGCCAGCACCAAACCCGGGTTAGAGACCCAGTACTTC
j_call: TRBJ2-5
clone_size: NA
d_call: NA
cdr3_length: 13
v_call: TRBV6-5

cdr3_aa: CASSLESQEPEAFF
cdr3_nt: TGTGCCAGCAGCTTAGAGAGCCAGGAGCCAGAAGCTTTCTTT
j_call: TRBJ1-1
clone_size: few
d_call: NA
cdr3_length: 14
v_call: TRBV7-9

cdr3_aa: CSVVDWNGKTSYEQYF
cdr3_nt: TGCAGCGTTGTCGATTGGAACGGCAAAACTTCTTACGAGCAGTACTTC
j_call: TRBJ2-7
clone_size: NA
d_call: NA
cdr3_length: 16
v_call: TRBV29-1

cdr3_aa: CSAQGPVLAKNIQYF
cdr3_nt: TGCAGTGCGCAGGGGCCGGTGCTAGCCAAAAACATTCAGTACTTC
j_call: TRBJ2-4
clone_size: NA
d_call: NA
cdr3_length: 15
v_call: TRBV20-1

cdr3_aa: CAGIDRLTYEQYF
cdr3_nt: TGTGCCGGCATCGATCGGTTGACCTACGAGCAGTACTTC
j_call: TRBJ2-7
clone_size: once
d_call: NA
cdr3_length: 13
v_call: TRBV6-1

cdr3_aa: CASSPRGTSLWEQYF
cdr3_nt: TGTGCCAGCAGCCCGCGGGGGACTAGTCTCTGGGAGCAGTACTTC
j_call: TRBJ2-7
clone_size: few
d_call: TRBD2
cdr3_length: 15
v_call: TRBV9

cdr3_aa: CASSLNSGGPKNIQYF
cdr3_nt: TGTGCCAGCAGTTTAAATAGCGGGGGGCCTAAAAACATTCAGTACTTC
j_call: TRBJ2-4
clone_size: NA
d_call: TRBD2
cdr3_length: 16
v_call: TRBV12-3/TRBV12-4

cdr3_aa: CSVVLGRAQFEQFF
cdr3_nt: TGCAGCGTTGTTCTCGGCCGGGCTCAATTTGAGCAGTTCTTC
j_call: TRBJ2-1
clone_size: NA
d_call: NA
cdr3_length: 14
v_call: TRBV29-1

cdr3_aa: CASSLQGGSYNEQFF
cdr3_nt: TGTGCCAGCAGTTTGCAGGGGGGCTCCTACAATGAGCAGTTCTTC
j_call: TRBJ2-1
clone_size: few
d_call: NA
cdr3_length: 15
v_call: TRBV12-3/TRBV12-4

cdr3_aa: CASSYLGRRTEAFF
cdr3_nt: TGTGCCAGCAGTTATCTCGGGCGCCGGACTGAAGCTTTCTTT
j_call: TRBJ1-1
clone_size: once
d_call: NA
cdr3_length: 14
v_call: TRBV6-2/TRBV6-3

cdr3_aa: CASNPGLATGEQYF
cdr3_nt: TGTGCCAGCAACCCGGGACTAGCTACTGGTGAGCAGTACTTC
j_call: TRBJ2-7
clone_size: NA
d_call: TRBD2
cdr3_length: 14
v_call: TRBV7-9

cdr3_aa: CSATSGTGLREGYTF
cdr3_nt: TGCAGTGCTACTAGCGGGACAGGGTTACGGGAAGGCTACACCTTC
j_call: TRBJ1-2
clone_size: NA
d_call: TRBD1
cdr3_length: 15
v_call: TRBV20-1

cdr3_aa: CASSLGGRRGYEQYF
cdr3_nt: TGTGCCAGCAGTTTGGGCGGGCGAAGGGGTTACGAGCAGTACTTC
j_call: TRBJ2-7
clone_size: NA
d_call: NA
cdr3_length: 15
v_call: TRBV28

cdr3_aa: CASSGGRGVYNEQFF
cdr3_nt: TGTGCCAGCAGTGGGGGCAGGGGGGTATACAATGAGCAGTTCTTC
j_call: TRBJ2-1
clone_size: NA
d_call: NA
cdr3_length: 15
v_call: TRBV25-1

cdr3_aa: CASSQDWTPTYEQYF
cdr3_nt: TGCGCCAGCAGCCAAGATTGGACACCCACCTACGAGCAGTACTTC
j_call: TRBJ2-7
clone_size: few
d_call: NA
cdr3_length: 15
v_call: TRBV4-3

cdr3_aa: CASSQDYRTGGDTQYF
cdr3_nt: TGCGCCAGCAGCCAAGATTATAGGACCGGGGGAGATACGCAGTATTTT
j_call: TRBJ2-3
clone_size: few
d_call: NA
cdr3_length: 16
v_call: TRBV4-1

cdr3_aa: CASSDRDDRGNTF
cdr3_nt: TGTGCCAGCAGCGACCGGGACGACAGAGGGAACACCTTC
j_call: TRBJ1-2
clone_size: NA
d_call: NA
cdr3_length: 13
v_call: TRBV3-1

cdr3_aa: CASSLFPGSSPGNTIYF
cdr3_nt: TGTGCCAGCAGTTTATTTCCCGGAAGCTCCCCTGGAAACACCATATATTTT
j_call: TRBJ1-3
clone_size: NA
d_call: NA
cdr3_length: 17
v_call: TRBV27

cdr3_aa: CAWRRQGVETQYF
cdr3_nt: TGTGCCTGGAGGAGACAGGGCGTGGAGACCCAGTACTTC
j_call: TRBJ2-5
clone_size: NA
d_call: TRBD1
cdr3_length: 13
v_call: TRBV30

cdr3_aa: CASSFTGRTDTQYF
cdr3_nt: TGTGCCAGCAGTTTTACAGGTCGCACAGATACGCAGTATTTT
j_call: TRBJ2-3
clone_size: NA
d_call: NA
cdr3_length: 14
v_call: TRBV12-3/TRBV12-4

cdr3_aa: CASRPKTGTYEQYF
cdr3_nt: TGCGCCAGCAGACCCAAGACAGGAACCTACGAGCAGTACTTC
j_call: TRBJ2-7
clone_size: few
d_call: NA
cdr3_length: 14
v_call: TRBV5-1

cdr3_aa: CASRRDRPSNTGELFF
cdr3_nt: TGTGCCAGCAGACGAGACAGGCCCTCGAACACCGGGGAGCTGTTTTTT
j_call: TRBJ2-2
clone_size: few
d_call: NA
cdr3_length: 16
v_call: TRBV6-5

cdr3_aa: CADHRSICIQYF
cdr3_nt: TGCGCTGACCACAGGTCAATTTGCATTCAGTACTTC
j_call: TRBJ2-4
clone_size: NA
d_call: NA
cdr3_length: 12
v_call: TRBV4-3

cdr3_aa: CASKLDSQNQPQHF
cdr3_nt: TGTGCCAGCAAGCTGGACAGCCAAAATCAGCCCCAGCATTTT
j_call: TRBJ1-5
clone_size: NA
d_call: NA
cdr3_length: 14
v_call: TRBV28

cdr3_aa: CASSESRRNQPQHF
cdr3_nt: TGTGCCAGCAGCGAGTCGAGGCGAAATCAGCCCCAGCATTTT
j_call: TRBJ1-5
clone_size: NA
d_call: NA
cdr3_length: 14
v_call: TRBV6-4

cdr3_aa: CASSLVPRRDTEAFF
cdr3_nt: TGCGCCAGCAGCTTGGTCCCTAGACGTGACACTGAAGCTTTCTTT
j_call: TRBJ1-1
clone_size: NA
d_call: NA
cdr3_length: 15
v_call: TRBV5-1

cdr3_aa: CASSPRRTGEETQYF
cdr3_nt: TGTGCCAGCTCACCGAGGCGGACAGGAGAAGAGACCCAGTACTTC
j_call: TRBJ2-5
clone_size: NA
d_call: TRBD1
cdr3_length: 15
v_call: TRBV18

cdr3_aa: CASSYGPGAWGTEAFF
cdr3_nt: TGTGCCAGCAGCTATGGTCCCGGGGCGTGGGGGACTGAAGCTTTCTTT
j_call: TRBJ1-1
clone_size: NA
d_call: NA
cdr3_length: 16
v_call: TRBV7-2

cdr3_aa: CASSFAGANYGYTF
cdr3_nt: TGTGCCAGCAGTTTCGCCGGGGCTAACTATGGCTACACCTTC
j_call: TRBJ1-2
clone_size: few
d_call: NA
cdr3_length: 14
v_call: TRBV12-3/TRBV12-4

cdr3_aa: CASSDVLEGSQTQYF
cdr3_nt: TGTGCCAGCAGTGATGTGCTGGAGGGGAGTCAGACCCAGTACTTC
j_call: TRBJ2-5
clone_size: NA
d_call: NA
cdr3_length: 15
v_call: TRBV6-1

cdr3_aa: CSAAGGQTNYGYTF
cdr3_nt: TGCAGTGCCGCAGGGGGGCAGACTAACTATGGCTACACCTTC
j_call: TRBJ1-2
clone_size: NA
d_call: TRBD1
cdr3_length: 14
v_call: TRBV20-1

cdr3_aa: CASSQDRAPSPRIAKNIQYF
cdr3_nt: TGTGCCAGCAGCCAAGACCGAGCTCCTTCGCCCCGCATAGCCAAAAACATTCAGTACTTC
j_call: TRBJ2-4
clone_size: NA
d_call: NA
cdr3_length: 20
v_call: TRBV3-1

cdr3_aa: CASSLQSKQPQHF
cdr3_nt: TGTGCCAGCAGCTTACAGAGCAAACAGCCCCAGCATTTT
j_call: TRBJ1-5
clone_size: NA
d_call: NA
cdr3_length: 13
v_call: TRBV7-2

cdr3_aa: CASSVGVFLSYEQYF
cdr3_nt: TGTGCCAGCAGTGTGGGGGTCTTCCTCTCCTACGAGCAGTACTTC
j_call: TRBJ2-7
clone_size: NA
d_call: NA
cdr3_length: 15
v_call: TRBV2

cdr3_aa: CASSFGGDGNTEAFF
cdr3_nt: TGTGCCAGCAGCTTCGGGGGGGACGGCAACACTGAAGCTTTCTTT
j_call: TRBJ1-1
clone_size: NA
d_call: NA
cdr3_length: 15
v_call: TRBV7-2

cdr3_aa: CSASRTREDTQYF
cdr3_nt: TGCAGTGCTAGTAGGACTAGAGAAGATACGCAGTATTTT
j_call: TRBJ2-3
clone_size: few
d_call: TRBD2
cdr3_length: 13
v_call: TRBV20-1

cdr3_aa: CASSHSGTGNGYEQYF
cdr3_nt: TGTGCCAGCAGTCACTCCGGGACAGGGAATGGCTACGAGCAGTACTTC
j_call: TRBJ2-7
clone_size: NA
d_call: TRBD1
cdr3_length: 16
v_call: TRBV28

cdr3_aa: CASSESPSATDTQYF
cdr3_nt: TGCGCCAGCAGTGAGTCCCCTAGTGCCACAGATACGCAGTATTTT
j_call: TRBJ2-3
clone_size: few
d_call: NA
cdr3_length: 15
v_call: TRBV10-1

cdr3_aa: CASAWDSLGNSPLHF
cdr3_nt: TGCGCCAGCGCGTGGGACAGCCTAGGAAATTCACCCCTCCACTTT
j_call: TRBJ1-6
clone_size: many
d_call: TRBD1
cdr3_length: 15
v_call: TRBV5-1

cdr3_aa: CASSPNGGTTDTQYF
cdr3_nt: TGTGCCAGCAGCCCCAATGGGGGGACGACAGATACGCAGTATTTT
j_call: TRBJ2-3
clone_size: NA
d_call: NA
cdr3_length: 15
v_call: TRBV6-2/TRBV6-3